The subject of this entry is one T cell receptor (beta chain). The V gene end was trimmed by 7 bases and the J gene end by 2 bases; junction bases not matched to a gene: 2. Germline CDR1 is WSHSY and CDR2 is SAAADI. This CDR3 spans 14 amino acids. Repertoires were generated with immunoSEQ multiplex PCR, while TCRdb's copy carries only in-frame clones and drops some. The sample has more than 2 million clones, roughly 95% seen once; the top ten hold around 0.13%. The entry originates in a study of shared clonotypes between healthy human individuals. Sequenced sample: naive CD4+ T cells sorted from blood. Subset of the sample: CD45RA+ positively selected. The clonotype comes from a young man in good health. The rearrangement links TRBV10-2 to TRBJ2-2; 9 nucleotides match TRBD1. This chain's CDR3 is CASKQGANTGELFF. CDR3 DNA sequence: TGCGCCAGCAAACAGGGGGCAAACACCGGGGAGCTGTTTTTT.